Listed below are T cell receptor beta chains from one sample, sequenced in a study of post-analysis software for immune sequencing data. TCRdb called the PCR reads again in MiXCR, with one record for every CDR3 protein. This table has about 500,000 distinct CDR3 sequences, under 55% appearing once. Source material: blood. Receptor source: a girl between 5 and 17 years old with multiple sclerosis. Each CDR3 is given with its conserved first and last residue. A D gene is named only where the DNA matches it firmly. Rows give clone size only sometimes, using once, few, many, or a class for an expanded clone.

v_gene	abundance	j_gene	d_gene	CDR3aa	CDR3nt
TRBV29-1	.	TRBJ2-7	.	CSVALSVRDVYEQYF	TGCAGCGTTGCGCTTTCAGTCAGGGATGTCTACGAGCAGTACTTC
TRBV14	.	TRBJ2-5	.	CASSGKQLWEKETQYF	TGTGCCAGCAGCGGAAAACAACTTTGGGAAAAAGAGACCCAGTACTTC
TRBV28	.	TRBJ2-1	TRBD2	CASRTGLADYNEQFF	TGTGCCAGCAGGACGGGACTAGCGGATTACAATGAGCAGTTCTTC
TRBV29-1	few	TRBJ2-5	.	CSVDLRFGGRETQYF	TGCAGCGTTGACCTAAGGTTCGGGGGGCGAGAGACCCAGTACTTC
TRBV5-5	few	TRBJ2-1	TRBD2	CASSLVLAVYNEQFF	TGTGCCAGCAGCTTGGTCCTAGCGGTCTACAATGAGCAGTTCTTC
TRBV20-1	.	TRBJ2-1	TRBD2	CSARTSGRFNEQFF	TGCAGTGCTCGGACTAGCGGGAGGTTCAATGAGCAGTTCTTC
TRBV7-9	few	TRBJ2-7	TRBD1	CASSSWTGGNYEQYF	TGTGCCAGCAGCTCATGGACAGGGGGGAACTACGAGCAGTACTTC
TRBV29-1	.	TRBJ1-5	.	CSVSRVLGYSNQPQHF	TGCAGCGTCTCAAGGGTCCTAGGGTATAGCAATCAGCCCCAGCATTTT
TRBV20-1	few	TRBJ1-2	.	CSARGRNYGYTF	TGCAGTGCTAGGGGACGGAACTATGGCTACACCTTC
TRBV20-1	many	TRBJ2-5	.	CSAWTVKETQYF	TGCAGTGCATGGACAGTAAAAGAGACCCAGTACTTC
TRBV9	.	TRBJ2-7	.	CASSVLPDEYEQYF	TGTGCCAGCAGCGTACTCCCCGACGAATACGAGCAGTACTTC
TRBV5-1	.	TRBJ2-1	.	CASSLRGRGTVYNEQFF	TGCGCCAGCAGCTTACGGGGGCGGGGGACGGTTTACAATGAGCAGTTCTTC
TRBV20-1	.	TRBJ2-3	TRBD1	CSARDPGQGWADTQYF	TGCAGTGCTAGAGATCCGGGACAGGGATGGGCAGATACGCAGTATTTT
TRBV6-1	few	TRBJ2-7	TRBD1	CASSFSRQGVGNEQYF	TGTGCCAGCTCGTTCTCACGACAGGGAGTCGGGAACGAGCAGTACTTC
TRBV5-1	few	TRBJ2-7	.	CASSQGTEQYF	TGCGCCAGCAGCCAGGGTACCGAGCAGTACTTC
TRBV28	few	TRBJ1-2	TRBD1	CASTLGQGAYGYTF	TGTGCCAGCACCCTAGGACAGGGGGCCTATGGCTACACCTTC
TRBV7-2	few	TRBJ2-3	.	CASSLGDTDTQYF	TGTGCCAGCAGCCTGGGGGACACAGATACGCAGTATTTT
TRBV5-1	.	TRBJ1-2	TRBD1	CASSLAVQGHNYGYTF	TGCGCCAGCAGCTTGGCCGTACAGGGGCATAACTATGGCTACACCTTC
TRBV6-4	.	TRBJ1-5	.	CASSEGSNQPQHF	TGTGCCAGCAGTGAAGGTAGCAATCAGCCCCAGCATTTT
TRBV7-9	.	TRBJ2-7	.	CASSLSNYEQYF	TGTGCCAGCAGCTTAAGTAACTACGAGCAGTACTTC
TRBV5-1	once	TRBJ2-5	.	CARRSHSSCEQYF	TGCGCCAGACGTAGCCATAGCTCCTGTGAGCAGTACTTC
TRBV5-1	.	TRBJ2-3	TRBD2	CASSLRLAGGLGDTQYF	TGCGCCAGCAGCTTGAGACTAGCGGGAGGGCTTGGGGATACGCAGTATTTT
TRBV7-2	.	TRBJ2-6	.	CASSTRGAGANVLTF	TGTGCCAGCAGCACCAGGGGGGCTGGGGCCAACGTCCTGACTTTC
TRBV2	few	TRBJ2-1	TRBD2	CASMRTSGSWQFF	TGTGCCAGCATGAGGACTAGCGGCAGCTGGCAGTTCTTC